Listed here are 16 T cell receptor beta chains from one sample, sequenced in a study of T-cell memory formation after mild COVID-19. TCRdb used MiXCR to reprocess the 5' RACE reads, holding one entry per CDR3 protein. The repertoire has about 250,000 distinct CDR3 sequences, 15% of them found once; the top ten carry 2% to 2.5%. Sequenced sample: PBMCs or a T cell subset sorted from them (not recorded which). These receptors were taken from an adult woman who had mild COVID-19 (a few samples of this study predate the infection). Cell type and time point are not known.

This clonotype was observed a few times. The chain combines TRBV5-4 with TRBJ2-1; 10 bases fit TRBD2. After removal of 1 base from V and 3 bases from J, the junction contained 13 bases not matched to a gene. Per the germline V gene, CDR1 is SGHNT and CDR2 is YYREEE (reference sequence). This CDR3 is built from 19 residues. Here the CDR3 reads CASSLRGRLAGGYYNEQFF. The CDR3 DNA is TGTGCCAGCAGCTTGAGGGGTCGACTAGCGGGTGGTTACTACAATGAGCAGTTCTTC.

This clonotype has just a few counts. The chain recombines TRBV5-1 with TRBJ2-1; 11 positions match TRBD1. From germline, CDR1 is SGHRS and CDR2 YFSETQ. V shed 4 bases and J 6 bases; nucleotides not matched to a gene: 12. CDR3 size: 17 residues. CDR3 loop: CASSPGGGTGGINEQFF. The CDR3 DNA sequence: TGCGCCAGCAGCCCTGGGGGCGGGACAGGGGGAATCAATGAGCAGTTCTTC.

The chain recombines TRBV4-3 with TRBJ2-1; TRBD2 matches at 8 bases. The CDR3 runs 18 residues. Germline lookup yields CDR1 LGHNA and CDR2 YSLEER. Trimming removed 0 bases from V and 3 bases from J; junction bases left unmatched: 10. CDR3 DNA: TGCGCCAGCAGCCAAGATGGCCCAGCGGGAGTGCTCTACAATGAGCAGTTCTTC. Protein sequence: CASSQDGPAGVLYNEQFF.

The CDR3 DNA reads TGTGCCCAACGGCAGGGGGCTTCCTCGGGTACGCAGTATTTT. Residues: CAQRQGASSGTQYF. V is TRBV30 and J is TRBJ2-3, with 8 bases fitting TRBD1. The CDR3 consists of 14 residues. CDR1 and CDR2 from the germline V gene are GTSNPN and SVGIG (reference sequence). The trim removed 8 bases at V and 8 bases at J, leaving 15 bases unmatched.

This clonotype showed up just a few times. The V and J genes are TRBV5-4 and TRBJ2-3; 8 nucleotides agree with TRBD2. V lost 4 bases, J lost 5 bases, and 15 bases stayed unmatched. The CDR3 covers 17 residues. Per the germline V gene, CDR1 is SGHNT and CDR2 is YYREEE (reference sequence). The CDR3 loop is CASSPDPSGGRGDTQYF. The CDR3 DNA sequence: TGTGCCAGCAGCCCCGACCCCAGCGGGGGCCGGGGAGATACGCAGTATTTT.

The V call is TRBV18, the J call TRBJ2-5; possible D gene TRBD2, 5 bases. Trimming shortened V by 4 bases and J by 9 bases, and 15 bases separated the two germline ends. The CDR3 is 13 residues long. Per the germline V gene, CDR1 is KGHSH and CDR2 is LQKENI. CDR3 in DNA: TGTGCCAGCTCACGATCGGGGTCGCCGTCCCAGTACTTC. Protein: CASSRSGSPSQYF.

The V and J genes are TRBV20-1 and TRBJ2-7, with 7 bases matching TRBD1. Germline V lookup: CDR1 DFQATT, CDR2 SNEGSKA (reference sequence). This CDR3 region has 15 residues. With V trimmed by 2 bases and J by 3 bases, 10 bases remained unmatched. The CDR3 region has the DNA TGCAGTGCTAGACATGGCAGGGGGTTTGGCTACGAGCAGTACTTC. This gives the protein CSARHGRGFGYEQYF.

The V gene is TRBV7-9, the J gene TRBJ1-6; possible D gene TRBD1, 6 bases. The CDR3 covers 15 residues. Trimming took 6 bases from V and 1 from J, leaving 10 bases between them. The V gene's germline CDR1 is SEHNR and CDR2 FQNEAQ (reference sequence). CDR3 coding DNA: TGTGCCAGCAGGGAACAGGGTTCCTATAATTCACCCCTCCACTTT. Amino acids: CASREQGSYNSPLHF.

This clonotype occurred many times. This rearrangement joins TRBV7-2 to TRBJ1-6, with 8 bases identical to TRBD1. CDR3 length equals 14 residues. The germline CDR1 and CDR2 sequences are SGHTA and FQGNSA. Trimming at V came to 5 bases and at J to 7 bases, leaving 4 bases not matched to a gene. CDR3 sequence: CASSGQGGNSPLHF. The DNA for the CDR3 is TGTGCCAGCAGCGGACAGGGCGGGAATTCACCCCTCCACTTT.

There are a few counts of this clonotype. Here the CDR3 DNA reads TGCAGTGCTCGCCCTACACGGGCCGACAATGAGCAGTTCTTC. This sequence encodes CSARPTRADNEQFF. V usage is TRBV20-1 and J usage is TRBJ2-1, with unresolved D. Germline V lookup: CDR1 DFQATT, CDR2 SNEGSKA (reference sequence). CDR3 length equals 14 residues. Trimming cost V 5 bases and J 5 bases, with 16 bases left between them.

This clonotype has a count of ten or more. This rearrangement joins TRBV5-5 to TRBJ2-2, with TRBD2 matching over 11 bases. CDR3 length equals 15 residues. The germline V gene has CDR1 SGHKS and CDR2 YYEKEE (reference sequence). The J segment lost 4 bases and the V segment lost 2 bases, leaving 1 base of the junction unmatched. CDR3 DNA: TGTGCCAGCAGCTTAGGGACTAGCGGCACCGGGGAGCTGTTTTTT. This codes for CASSLGTSGTGELFF.

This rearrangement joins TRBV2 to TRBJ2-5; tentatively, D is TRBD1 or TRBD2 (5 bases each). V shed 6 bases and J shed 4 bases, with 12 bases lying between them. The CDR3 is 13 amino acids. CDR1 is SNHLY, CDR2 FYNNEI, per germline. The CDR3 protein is CASRGVRRETQYF. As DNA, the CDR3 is TGTGCCAGCAGGGGGGTCCGAAGAGAGACCCAGTACTTC.

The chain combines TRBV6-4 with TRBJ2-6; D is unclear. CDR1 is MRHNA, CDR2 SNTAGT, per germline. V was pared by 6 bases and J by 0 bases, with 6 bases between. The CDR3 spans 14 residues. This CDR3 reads CASRSDSGANVLTF. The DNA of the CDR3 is TGTGCCAGCAGATCAGACTCTGGGGCCAACGTCCTGACTTTC.

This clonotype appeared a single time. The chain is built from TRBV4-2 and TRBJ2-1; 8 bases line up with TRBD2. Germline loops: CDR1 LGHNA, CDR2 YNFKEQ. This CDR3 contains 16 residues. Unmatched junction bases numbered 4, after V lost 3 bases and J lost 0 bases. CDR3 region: CASSQATSASYNEQFF. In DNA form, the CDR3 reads TGTGCCAGCAGCCAGGCGACTAGCGCCTCCTACAATGAGCAGTTCTTC.

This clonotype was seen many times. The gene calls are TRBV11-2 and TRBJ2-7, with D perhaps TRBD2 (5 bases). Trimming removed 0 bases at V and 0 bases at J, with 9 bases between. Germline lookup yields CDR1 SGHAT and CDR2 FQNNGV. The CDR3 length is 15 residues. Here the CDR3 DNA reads TGTGCCAGCAGCTTAGACCGGGGAAGCTCCTACGAGCAGTACTTC. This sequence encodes CASSLDRGSSYEQYF.

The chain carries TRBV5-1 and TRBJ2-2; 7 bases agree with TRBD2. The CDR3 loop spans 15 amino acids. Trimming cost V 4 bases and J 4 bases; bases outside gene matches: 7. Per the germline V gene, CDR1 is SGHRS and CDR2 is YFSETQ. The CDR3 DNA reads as TGCGCCAGCAGCCCAAGCGGGGCCGGCACCGGGGAGCTGTTTTTT. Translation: CASSPSGAGTGELFF.